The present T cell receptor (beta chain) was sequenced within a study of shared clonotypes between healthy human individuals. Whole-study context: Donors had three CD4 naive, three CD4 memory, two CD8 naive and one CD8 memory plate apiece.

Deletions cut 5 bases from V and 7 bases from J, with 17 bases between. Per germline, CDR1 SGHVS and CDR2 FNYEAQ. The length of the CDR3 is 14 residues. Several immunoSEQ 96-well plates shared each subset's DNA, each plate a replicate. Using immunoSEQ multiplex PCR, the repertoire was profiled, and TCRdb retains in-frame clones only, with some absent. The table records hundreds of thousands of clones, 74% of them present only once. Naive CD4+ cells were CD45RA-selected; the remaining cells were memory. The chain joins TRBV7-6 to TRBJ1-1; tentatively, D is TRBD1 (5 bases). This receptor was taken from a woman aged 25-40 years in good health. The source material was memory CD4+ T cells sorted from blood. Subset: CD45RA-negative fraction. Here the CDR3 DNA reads TGTGCCAGCAGCCAAGGGTTCAGGGAGGGTGAAGCTTTCTTT. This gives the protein CASSQGFREGEAFF.